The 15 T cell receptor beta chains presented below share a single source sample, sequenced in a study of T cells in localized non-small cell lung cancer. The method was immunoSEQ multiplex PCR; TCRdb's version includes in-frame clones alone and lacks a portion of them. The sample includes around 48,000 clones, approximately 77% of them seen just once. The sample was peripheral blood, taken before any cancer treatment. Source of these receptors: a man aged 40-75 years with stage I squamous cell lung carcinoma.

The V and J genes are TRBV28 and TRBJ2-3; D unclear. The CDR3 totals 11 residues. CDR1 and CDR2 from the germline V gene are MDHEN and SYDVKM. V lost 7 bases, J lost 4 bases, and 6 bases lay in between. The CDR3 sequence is CASTESDTQYF. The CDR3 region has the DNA TGTGCCAGCACCGAATCAGATACGCAGTATTTT.

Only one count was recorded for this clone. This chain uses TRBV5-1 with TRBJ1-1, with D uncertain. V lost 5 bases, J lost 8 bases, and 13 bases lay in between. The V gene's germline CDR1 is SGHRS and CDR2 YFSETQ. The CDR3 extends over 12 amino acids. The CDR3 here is CASSFVSGEAFF. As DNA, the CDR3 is TGCGCCAGCAGTTTTGTAAGTGGGGAAGCTTTCTTT.

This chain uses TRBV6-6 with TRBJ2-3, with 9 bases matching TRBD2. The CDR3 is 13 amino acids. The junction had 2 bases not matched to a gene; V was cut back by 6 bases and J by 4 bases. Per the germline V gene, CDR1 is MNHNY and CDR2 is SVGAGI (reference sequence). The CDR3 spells CASSGLAPDTQYF. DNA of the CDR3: TGTGCCAGCAGCGGACTAGCGCCAGATACGCAGTATTTT.

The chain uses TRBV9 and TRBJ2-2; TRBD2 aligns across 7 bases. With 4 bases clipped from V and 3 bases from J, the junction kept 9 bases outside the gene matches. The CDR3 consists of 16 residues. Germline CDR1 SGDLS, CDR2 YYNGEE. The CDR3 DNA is TGTGCCAGCAGCCCCAAGAGTGGACTAGACACCGGGGAGCTGTTTTTT. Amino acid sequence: CASSPKSGLDTGELFF. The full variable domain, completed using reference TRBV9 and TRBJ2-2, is DSGVTQTPKHLITATGQRVTLRCSPRSGDLSVYWYQQSLDQGLQFLIQYYNGEERAKGNILERFSAQQFPDLHSELNLSSLELGDSALYFCASSPKSGLDTGELFFGEGSRLTVL.

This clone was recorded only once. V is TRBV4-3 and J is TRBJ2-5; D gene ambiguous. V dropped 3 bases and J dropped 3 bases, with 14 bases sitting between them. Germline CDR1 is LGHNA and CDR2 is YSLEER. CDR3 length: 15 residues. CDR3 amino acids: CASSHAAHQKETQYF. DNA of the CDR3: TGCGCCAGCAGCCACGCCGCACATCAAAAAGAGACCCAGTACTTC.

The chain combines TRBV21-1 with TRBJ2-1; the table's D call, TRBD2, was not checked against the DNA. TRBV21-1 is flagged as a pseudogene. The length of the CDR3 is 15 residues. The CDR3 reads CASSKAWLAQNEQFF. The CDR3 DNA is TGTGCCAGCAGCAAAGCGTGGCTAGCTCAAAACGAGCAGTTCTTC.

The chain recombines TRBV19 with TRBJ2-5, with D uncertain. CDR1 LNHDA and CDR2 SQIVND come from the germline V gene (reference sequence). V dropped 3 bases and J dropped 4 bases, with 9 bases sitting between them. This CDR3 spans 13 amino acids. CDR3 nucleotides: TGTGCCAGTAGTATGGAAGGGTTAGAGACCCAGTACTTC. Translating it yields CASSMEGLETQYF. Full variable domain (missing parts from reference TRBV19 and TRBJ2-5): DGGITQSPKYLFRKEGQNVTLSCEQNLNHDAMYWYRQDPGQGLRLIYYSQIVNDFQKGDIAEGYSVSREKKESFPLTVTSAQKNPTAFYLCASSMEGLETQYFGPGTRLLVL.

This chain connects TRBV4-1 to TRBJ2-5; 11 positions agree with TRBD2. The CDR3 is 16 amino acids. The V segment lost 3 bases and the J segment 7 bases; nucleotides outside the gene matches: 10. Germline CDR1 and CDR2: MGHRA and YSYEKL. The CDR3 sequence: CASSHTSTSGDVTQYF. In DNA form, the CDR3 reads TGCGCCAGCAGCCATACTTCGACTAGCGGGGATGTGACCCAGTACTTC.

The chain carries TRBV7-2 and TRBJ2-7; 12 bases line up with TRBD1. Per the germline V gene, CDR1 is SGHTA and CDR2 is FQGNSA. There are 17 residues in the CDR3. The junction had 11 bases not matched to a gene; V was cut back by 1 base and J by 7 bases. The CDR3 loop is CASSLVGSGQGALEQYF. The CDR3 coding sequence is TGTGCCAGCAGCTTAGTCGGGTCGGGACAGGGGGCGCTTGAGCAGTACTTC.

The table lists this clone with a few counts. CDR3 DNA sequence: TGTGCCAGCAGAGCCACTAGTTTAGAAACCGGGGAGCTGTTTTTT. This codes for CASRATSLETGELFF. V gene TRBV2 combines with J gene TRBJ2-2, with D perhaps matching TRBD2 (5 bases). Germline V CDR1 and CDR2: SNHLY, FYNNEI. The ends were cut back, 6 bases at V and 5 bases at J, with 16 bases in the middle. CDR3 length: 15 residues.

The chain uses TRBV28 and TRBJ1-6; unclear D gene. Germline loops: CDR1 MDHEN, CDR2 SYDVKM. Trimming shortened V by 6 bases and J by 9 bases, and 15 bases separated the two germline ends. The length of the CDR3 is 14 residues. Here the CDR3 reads CASRVSLEISPLHF. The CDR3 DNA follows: TGTGCCAGCAGAGTCTCCCTTGAAATTTCACCCCTCCACTTT.

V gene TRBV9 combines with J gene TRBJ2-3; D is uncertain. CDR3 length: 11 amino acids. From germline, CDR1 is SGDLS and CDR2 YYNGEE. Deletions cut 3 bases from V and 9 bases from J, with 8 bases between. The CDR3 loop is CASSASNTQYF. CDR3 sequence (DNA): TGTGCCAGCAGCGCCAGTAACACGCAGTATTTT.

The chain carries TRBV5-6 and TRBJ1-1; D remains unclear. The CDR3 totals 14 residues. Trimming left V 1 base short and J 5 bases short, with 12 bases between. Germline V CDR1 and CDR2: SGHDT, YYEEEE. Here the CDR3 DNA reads TGTGCCAGCAGCTTGTGGGGTAGAGGAACTGAAGCTTTCTTT. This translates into CASSLWGRGTEAFF.

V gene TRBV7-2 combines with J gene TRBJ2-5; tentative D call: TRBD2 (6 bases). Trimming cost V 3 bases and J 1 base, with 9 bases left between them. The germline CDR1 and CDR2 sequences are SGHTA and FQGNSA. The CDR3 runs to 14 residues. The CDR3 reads CASSLRRGQETQYF. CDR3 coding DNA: TGTGCCAGCAGCTTGCGGCGGGGCCAAGAGACCCAGTACTTC. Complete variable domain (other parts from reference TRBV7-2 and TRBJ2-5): GAGVSQSPSNKVTEKGKDVELRCDPISGHTALYWYRQSLGQGLEFLIYFQGNSAPDKSGLPSDRFSAERTGGSVSTLTIQRTQQEDSAVYLCASSLRRGQETQYFGPGTRLLVL.

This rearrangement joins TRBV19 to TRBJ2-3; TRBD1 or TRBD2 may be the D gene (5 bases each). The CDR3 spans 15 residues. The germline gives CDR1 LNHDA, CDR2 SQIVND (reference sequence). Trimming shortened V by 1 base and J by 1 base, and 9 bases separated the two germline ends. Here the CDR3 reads CASSIAPGRTDTQYF. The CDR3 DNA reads TGTGCCAGTAGTATAGCCCCGGGGCGCACAGATACGCAGTATTTT.